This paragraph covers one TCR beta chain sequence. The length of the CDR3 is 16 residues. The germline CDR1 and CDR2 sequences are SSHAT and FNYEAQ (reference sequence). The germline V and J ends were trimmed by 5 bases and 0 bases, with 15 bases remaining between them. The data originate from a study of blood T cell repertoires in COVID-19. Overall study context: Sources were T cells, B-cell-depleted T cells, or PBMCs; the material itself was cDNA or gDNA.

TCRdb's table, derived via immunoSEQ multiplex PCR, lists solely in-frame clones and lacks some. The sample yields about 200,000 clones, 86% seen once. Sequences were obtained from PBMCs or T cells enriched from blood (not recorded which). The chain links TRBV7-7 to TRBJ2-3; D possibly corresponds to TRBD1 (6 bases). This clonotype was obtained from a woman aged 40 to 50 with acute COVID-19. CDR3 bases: TGTGCCAGCAGCCCAACCGGGACAAGCAGCACAGATACGCAGTATTTT. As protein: CASSPTGTSSTDTQYF.